This TCR beta chain was found in a study of beta chain features in type 1 diabetes. For the study at large: Age, gender, cell numbers and subset yield matched between patients and controls.

Overall study results and limits: A greater similarity of naive, central memory and Treg TCRB repertoires was seen among patients than among healthy donors. It was possible that PCR favored shorter templates, equally so in patients and controls. VDJ junctions from patients with type 1 diabetes contained fewer insertions and more deletions.

CDR1 is MNHEY, CDR2 SVGAGI, per germline. Trimming pared 0 bases from V and 3 bases from J, leaving 8 bases between. This CDR3 region has 15 residues. As every portion of the isolated RNA was reverse transcribed, the sequencing read expressed TCRB transcripts. Some clones are missing from TCRdb's copy, which holds only in-frame ones; the method was immunoSEQ multiplex PCR. The table shows about 330,000 clones, with 8% to 13% occurring only once. Concerning this clone: The target antigen is unknown.

The sample comprised naive CD4+ T cells from blood. The source is a young woman in good health. The chain carries TRBV6-5 and TRBJ2-2; weak D call: TRBD2 (6 bases). CDR3 nucleotide sequence: TGTGCCAGCAGTTACTCGAGCGGGTACACCGGGGAGCTGTTTTTT. Protein: CASSYSSGYTGELFF.